The entry below gives a single T cell receptor beta chain sequence along with its context. Clones were sequenced by immunoSEQ multiplex PCR, and TCRdb holds only the in-frame ones, with some missing. Here the sample spans about 79,000 clones, 88% being singletons. V was cut by 0 bases and J by 5 bases, with 8 bases left in between. Germline V gene sequence: CDR1 SGHDT, CDR2 YYEEEE. The CDR3 runs to 13 residues. This sample is part of a study of OX40 agonist ivuxolimab in advanced cancers. Across the study: Males comprised around 80% of the group, whose mean age was around 62 years (range roughly 20 to 90). Three patients showed partial responses: one hepatocellular carcinoma and two cutaneous melanoma cases.

This sequence was found in an adult with an advanced solid tumor such as melanoma, head and neck, liver or kidney cancer. The sequencing here drew on CD4+ or CD8+ T cells sorted from blood, taken in a trial of the OX40 agonist ivuxolimab. The chain combines TRBV5-6 with TRBJ1-2; D unclear. The CDR3, as DNA: TGTGCCAGCAGCTTGGGGGGTGTGTATGGCTACACCTTC. As protein: CASSLGGVYGYTF.